The rows below give T cell receptor beta chains drawn from one sample of a study of blood T cell repertoires in COVID-19. Profiling relied on immunoSEQ multiplex PCR, and the TCRdb table lists in-frame clones only, not all of them. The profile shows just over 60,000 clones, roughly four fifths of them singletons. The sequencing input was peripheral blood. The source of these receptors is a man aged 55 to 70 with acute or convalescent COVID-19. Both conserved end residues are part of each CDR3. Each record gives: J gene, CDR3 length, D gene, clone size, V gene, CDR3 DNA, CDR3 protein. A D gene is named only where the DNA matches it firmly. For some rows the clone size is stated as once, few or many, or as a class when expanded; others skip it.

j_call: TRBJ2-1; cdr3_length: 17; d_call: TRBD2; clone_size: .; v_call: TRBV24-1; cdr3_nt: TGTGCCACCAGTGAGGGTAAGCGGGAATGGAATTCGAATGAGCAGTTCTTC; cdr3_aa: CATSEGKREWNSNEQFF
j_call: TRBJ2-1; cdr3_length: 17; d_call: TRBD1; clone_size: .; v_call: TRBV7-6; cdr3_nt: TGTGCCAGCAGCTTAGCGGGGGGACAGGGTAATGGCAATGAGCAGTTCTTC; cdr3_aa: CASSLAGGQGNGNEQFF
j_call: TRBJ1-6; cdr3_length: 14; d_call: TRBD1; clone_size: .; v_call: TRBV6-5; cdr3_nt: TGTGCCAGCAGCCAAGGACAGGGAGGTTCACCCCTCCACTTT; cdr3_aa: CASSQGQGGSPLHF
j_call: TRBJ1-2; cdr3_length: 12; d_call: .; clone_size: .; v_call: TRBV29-1; cdr3_nt: TGCAGCGTTTGGGGAGGAGAGTATGGCTACACCTTC; cdr3_aa: CSVWGGEYGYTF
j_call: TRBJ2-4; cdr3_length: 13; d_call: TRBD1; clone_size: once; v_call: TRBV27; cdr3_nt: TGTGCCAGCAGTTGGACAGGAAAAAACATTCAGTACTTC; cdr3_aa: CASSWTGKNIQYF
j_call: TRBJ1-2; cdr3_length: 16; d_call: .; clone_size: .; v_call: TRBV9; cdr3_nt: TGTGCCAGCAGCGTTTACGCAGGAAACTTAAACTATGGCTACACCTTC; cdr3_aa: CASSVYAGNLNYGYTF
j_call: TRBJ1-1; cdr3_length: 14; d_call: .; clone_size: .; v_call: TRBV28; cdr3_nt: TGTGCCAGCAGTTTATGGAGCGATAACACTGAAGCTTTCTTT; cdr3_aa: CASSLWSDNTEAFF
j_call: TRBJ2-7; cdr3_length: 13; d_call: .; clone_size: few; v_call: TRBV27; cdr3_nt: TGTGCCAGCAGTCTACAGGGACCCTACGAGCAGTACTTC; cdr3_aa: CASSLQGPYEQYF
j_call: TRBJ2-4; cdr3_length: 16; d_call: TRBD1; clone_size: .; v_call: TRBV5-1; cdr3_nt: TGCGCCAGCAGCAGTGGACAGGGGGTTGGCAAAAACATTCAGTACTTC; cdr3_aa: CASSSGQGVGKNIQYF
j_call: TRBJ1-2; cdr3_length: 15; d_call: TRBD1; clone_size: .; v_call: TRBV6-5; cdr3_nt: TGTGCCAGCAATCCCGGGACAGGGGCACGGTATGGCTACACCTTC; cdr3_aa: CASNPGTGARYGYTF
j_call: TRBJ1-5; cdr3_length: 15; d_call: .; clone_size: .; v_call: TRBV15; cdr3_nt: TGTGCCACCAGCTTTAATCGACAGAGCAATCAGCCCCAGCATTTT; cdr3_aa: CATSFNRQSNQPQHF
j_call: TRBJ1-1; cdr3_length: 14; d_call: .; clone_size: once; v_call: TRBV24-1; cdr3_nt: TGTGCCACCAGACCCCCGGGTAAAAACACTGAAGCTTTCTTT; cdr3_aa: CATRPPGKNTEAFF
j_call: TRBJ1-2; cdr3_length: 15; d_call: TRBD1; clone_size: .; v_call: TRBV6-1; cdr3_nt: TGTGCCAGCAGTGACGGGACAGGGCGCGGCTATGGCTACACCTTC; cdr3_aa: CASSDGTGRGYGYTF
j_call: TRBJ1-1; cdr3_length: 14; d_call: TRBD1; clone_size: .; v_call: TRBV27; cdr3_nt: TGTGCCAGCAGGGTCGCAGGGGGGTACACTGAAGCTTTCTTT; cdr3_aa: CASRVAGGYTEAFF
j_call: TRBJ2-1; cdr3_length: 14; d_call: TRBD1; clone_size: .; v_call: TRBV25-1; cdr3_nt: TGTGCCAGCAGTACCCGGGACAGAAACAATGAGCAGTTCTTC; cdr3_aa: CASSTRDRNNEQFF
j_call: TRBJ2-7; cdr3_length: 13; d_call: TRBD1; clone_size: .; v_call: TRBV2; cdr3_nt: TGTGCCAGCAGCACAGAACAGGGGTTCGAGCAGTACTTC; cdr3_aa: CASSTEQGFEQYF
j_call: TRBJ2-3; cdr3_length: 15; d_call: TRBD2; clone_size: .; v_call: TRBV18; cdr3_nt: TGTGCCAGCTCACCACAGCGACTAGCCGCAGATACGCAGTATTTT; cdr3_aa: CASSPQRLAADTQYF
j_call: TRBJ2-2; cdr3_length: 14; d_call: .; clone_size: .; v_call: TRBV9; cdr3_nt: TGTGCCAGCAGCGTACGAGCGAACACCGGGGAGCTGTTTTTT; cdr3_aa: CASSVRANTGELFF
j_call: TRBJ1-4; cdr3_length: 13; d_call: TRBD1; clone_size: once; v_call: TRBV5-1; cdr3_nt: TGCGCCAGCAGTACCGGACAGGTTGAAAAACTGTTTTTT; cdr3_aa: CASSTGQVEKLFF
j_call: TRBJ1-1; cdr3_length: 12; d_call: .; clone_size: .; v_call: TRBV28; cdr3_nt: TGTGCCAGCAGTTTAGGACTCACTGAAGCTTTCTTT; cdr3_aa: CASSLGLTEAFF
j_call: TRBJ2-7; cdr3_length: 16; d_call: .; clone_size: .; v_call: TRBV6-1; cdr3_nt: TGTGCCAGCAGTGAAGCGCCCGGGACGGGAGCCTACGAGCAGTACTTC; cdr3_aa: CASSEAPGTGAYEQYF
j_call: TRBJ1-2; cdr3_length: 11; d_call: .; clone_size: .; v_call: TRBV2; cdr3_nt: TGTGCCAGCAGACAGATCTTGGGCTACACCTTC; cdr3_aa: CASRQILGYTF
j_call: TRBJ2-7; cdr3_length: 16; d_call: .; clone_size: .; v_call: TRBV24-1; cdr3_nt: TGTGCCACCAGTGATCCCACGAAGACAGGCTCCTACGAGCAGTACTTC; cdr3_aa: CATSDPTKTGSYEQYF
j_call: TRBJ2-1; cdr3_length: 15; d_call: TRBD2; clone_size: .; v_call: TRBV5-1; cdr3_nt: TGCGCCAGCAGCTGGACTAGCGGGAGGGCTGGTGAGCAGTTCTTC; cdr3_aa: CASSWTSGRAGEQFF
j_call: TRBJ2-1; cdr3_length: 14; d_call: .; clone_size: .; v_call: TRBV11-3; cdr3_nt: TGTGCCAGCAGCGTCCAGGGGTCCTACAATGAGCAGTTCTTC; cdr3_aa: CASSVQGSYNEQFF
j_call: TRBJ2-2; cdr3_length: 17; d_call: TRBD1; clone_size: .; v_call: TRBV14; cdr3_nt: TGTGCCAGCAGCCAAGTCCGCGCGGCAGGGGGTACCGGGGAGCTGTTTTTT; cdr3_aa: CASSQVRAAGGTGELFF
j_call: TRBJ1-6; cdr3_length: 15; d_call: TRBD1; clone_size: .; v_call: TRBV9; cdr3_nt: TGTGCCAGCAGCGTCCGGACAGGGGATAATTCACCCCTCCACTTT; cdr3_aa: CASSVRTGDNSPLHF
j_call: TRBJ1-2; cdr3_length: 14; d_call: .; clone_size: .; v_call: TRBV24-1; cdr3_nt: TGTGCCACCAGTGAGTTGGACCCTACTAAGGGCTACACCTTC; cdr3_aa: CATSELDPTKGYTF
j_call: TRBJ1-5; cdr3_length: 13; d_call: .; clone_size: .; v_call: TRBV18; cdr3_nt: TGTGCCAGCTCAGCACGAGGGAATCAGCCCCAGCATTTT; cdr3_aa: CASSARGNQPQHF
j_call: TRBJ2-1; cdr3_length: 16; d_call: TRBD1; clone_size: few; v_call: TRBV30; cdr3_nt: TGTGCCTGGAGTGTACCCTTCACGGACAGGGTGAATGAGCAGTTCTTC; cdr3_aa: CAWSVPFTDRVNEQFF
j_call: TRBJ2-7; cdr3_length: 13; d_call: .; clone_size: .; v_call: TRBV7-3; cdr3_nt: TGTGCCAGCAGCTTAACAGGGGGTGGCGAGCAGTACTTC; cdr3_aa: CASSLTGGGEQYF
j_call: TRBJ2-1; cdr3_length: 16; d_call: TRBD2; clone_size: .; v_call: TRBV27; cdr3_nt: TGTGCCAGCAGTTTGCGGCTAGCGGGTTTATACAATGAGCAGTTCTTC; cdr3_aa: CASSLRLAGLYNEQFF
j_call: TRBJ2-2; cdr3_length: 14; d_call: TRBD1; clone_size: .; v_call: TRBV5-1; cdr3_nt: TGCGCCAGCAGCCGAGGACAGGGGACCGGGGAGCTGTTTTTT; cdr3_aa: CASSRGQGTGELFF
j_call: TRBJ1-1; cdr3_length: 15; d_call: TRBD1; clone_size: .; v_call: TRBV29-1; cdr3_nt: TGCAGCGGGGGACAGGGTCTGGGGAGAGGCACTGAAGCTTTCTTT; cdr3_aa: CSGGQGLGRGTEAFF
j_call: TRBJ2-1; cdr3_length: 15; d_call: .; clone_size: .; v_call: TRBV4-1; cdr3_nt: TGCGCCAGCAGCCAGGGGGGAAACCACAACAATGAGCAGTTCTTC; cdr3_aa: CASSQGGNHNNEQFF
j_call: TRBJ1-3; cdr3_length: 18; d_call: .; clone_size: many; v_call: TRBV4-1; cdr3_nt: TGCGCCAGCAGCCTCGGAGCCGGGACGGGAGACTCTGGAAACACCATATATTTT; cdr3_aa: CASSLGAGTGDSGNTIYF
j_call: TRBJ2-7; cdr3_length: 14; d_call: .; clone_size: .; v_call: TRBV6-1; cdr3_nt: TGTGCCAGCAGTGATTCCGGGAGCTCCTACGAGCAGTACTTC; cdr3_aa: CASSDSGSSYEQYF